This T cell receptor (beta chain) was observed in a study of blood T cell repertoires in COVID-19. About the research overall: Both acute and convalescent COVID-19 samples were obtained from the United States, Italy and Spain. Sources were T cells, B-cell-depleted T cells, or PBMCs; the material itself was cDNA or gDNA.

Original processing methods: Nucleated cell counts were estimated from reference gene primer amplification. Only in-frame clones appear in the TCRdb table, and some are missing; sequencing was by immunoSEQ multiplex PCR. The DNA was the basis for D and trimming; V, J and clone size are from that table. The sample has more than 85,000 clones, approximately 90% seen once. Trimming left V 0 bases short and J 0 bases short, with 7 bases between. This CDR3 contains 15 residues. The germline CDR1 and CDR2 sequences are SGHTS and YDEGEE. V usage is TRBV5-8 and J usage is TRBJ1-3; no clear D gene. The TCR comes from an older man with acute or convalescent COVID-19. Sequenced input: peripheral blood. CDR3 residues: CASSLGQLSGNTIYF. CDR3 bases: TGTGCCAGCAGCTTGGGACAACTCTCTGGAAACACCATATATTTT. The variable domain in full, completed from reference TRBV5-8 and TRBJ1-3, reads EAGVTQSPTHLIKTRGQQATLRCSPISGHTSVYWYQQALGLGLQFLLWYDEGEERNRGNFPPRFSGRQFPNYSSELNVNALELEDSALYLCASSLGQLSGNTIYFGEGSWLTVV.